This TCR beta chain was obtained from a study of cytomegalovirus exposure and HLA in healthy donors. The PCR contained 60 Vbeta and 13 Jbeta primers. Data came from immunoSEQ multiplex PCR; TCRdb stores just in-frame clones and leaves some out. The sample lists about 180,000 clones, 70% to 85% occurring once. Donors sampled were nominally healthy, though unrecorded immune exposures were likely. The specimen sequenced was PBMCs. This clonotype was sampled from a woman in her thirties or forties in good health and CMV-seronegative.

The CDR3 DNA reads as TGTGCCAGCAGCCCTGACGGGGGGGATACGCAGTATTTT. This codes for CASSPDGGDTQYF. The chain couples TRBV5-4 to TRBJ2-3, with TRBD2 matching 7 bases. Looked up from germline, CDR1 is SGHNT and CDR2 is YYREEE (reference sequence). Trimming at V came to 4 bases and at J to 6 bases, leaving 5 bases not matched to a gene. CDR3 length: 13 amino acids.